The 12 T cell receptor beta chains below all came from one sample that was sequenced in a study of blood T cell repertoires in COVID-19. TCRdb keeps only in-frame clones here, not all; method: immunoSEQ multiplex PCR. The sample has 170,000 or so clones, roughly 89% seen once. Source material: peripheral blood. The receptors were gathered from a woman between 70 and 85 years old with COVID-19, enrolled during active disease.

The chain joins TRBV30 to TRBJ1-2, with D unclear. Looked up from germline, CDR1 is GTSNPN and CDR2 is SVGIG (reference sequence). With 0 bases removed from V and 10 bases from J, the gap between germline ends came to 18 bases. CDR3 length equals 14 residues. Here the CDR3 reads CAWSVEAVKDTYTF. CDR3 nucleotide sequence: TGTGCCTGGAGTGTCGAAGCGGTGAAGGATACCTACACCTTC.

The chain couples TRBV7-2 to TRBJ2-7, with D perhaps TRBD2 (5 bases). The V gene's germline CDR1 is SGHTA and CDR2 FQGNSA. The CDR3 covers 14 residues. V lost 1 base to trimming and J lost 3 bases, with 10 bases between them. The CDR3, as DNA: TGTGCCAGCAGCTTAGTGGACGGGGACTACGAGCAGTACTTC. Its protein product is CASSLVDGDYEQYF.

V usage is TRBV2 and J usage is TRBJ2-7; 15 bases fit TRBD2. V trimming: 6 bases; J trimming: 0 bases; junction bases outside the gene matches: 9. The CDR3 runs to 18 residues. In germline, CDR1 is SNHLY, CDR2 FYNNEI. CDR3 nucleotides: TGTGCCAGCAGGCCCGGACTAGCGGGAGGGTATAGCTCCTACGAGCAGTACTTC. Translation: CASRPGLAGGYSSYEQYF.

The V gene is TRBV4-2, the J gene TRBJ2-3, with 11 positions matching TRBD2. Unmatched junction bases numbered 5, after V lost 4 bases and J lost 2 bases. CDR3 length: 16 amino acids. The germline V gene has CDR1 LGHNA and CDR2 YNFKEQ. CDR3 nucleotide sequence: TGTGCCAGCAGCCGTGAGGGACTAGCGGACACAGATACGCAGTATTTT. Encoded protein: CASSREGLADTDTQYF.

This chain joins TRBV6-5 and TRBJ1-2, with 9 bases aligning to TRBD1. The trim removed 6 bases at V and 3 bases at J, leaving 8 bases unmatched. The CDR3 is made up of 15 amino acids. Germline V CDR1 and CDR2: MNHEY, SVGAGI. CDR3 sequence reads: CASREMGTGHYGYTF. The CDR3 bases are TGTGCCAGCAGGGAGATGGGGACAGGGCACTATGGCTACACCTTC.

V usage is TRBV24-1 and J usage is TRBJ1-5, with 8 bases lining up with TRBD1. V dropped 7 bases and J dropped 7; count of bases not matched to a gene: 5. Germline-derived CDR1 and CDR2 are KGHDR and SFDVKD. This CDR3 has 13 amino acids. The CDR3 sequence is CATRDRAEQPQHF. CDR3 nucleotides: TGTGCCACCAGGGACAGGGCTGAACAGCCCCAGCATTTT.

V gene TRBV7-6 combines with J gene TRBJ2-1; the match to TRBD2 covers 7 bases. The V and J ends lost 0 bases and 4 bases, in that order; junction bases with no gene match: 0. CDR3 length equals 14 residues. Per germline, CDR1 SGHVS and CDR2 FNYEAQ. CDR3 protein: CASSLAGGYNEQFF. The DNA of the CDR3 is TGTGCCAGCAGCTTAGCGGGAGGGTACAATGAGCAGTTCTTC.

This clone appeared once. The chain combines TRBV7-9 with TRBJ2-1; TRBD2 aligns across 12 bases. This CDR3 has 18 residues. Germline loops: CDR1 SEHNR, CDR2 FQNEAQ (reference sequence). V shed 5 bases and J 4 bases; nucleotides not matched to a gene: 12. Here the CDR3 DNA reads TGTGCCAGCAGCCCCCTAACAGGGGGACTAGCGGGTTACAATGAGCAGTTCTTC. Encoded protein: CASSPLTGGLAGYNEQFF.

The J gene is TRBJ2-5, the V gene TRBV6-5; D is perhaps TRBD2 (5 bases). The length of the CDR3 is 13 residues. Looked up from germline, CDR1 is MNHEY and CDR2 is SVGAGI. The germline V and J ends were trimmed by 7 bases and 1 base, with 10 bases remaining between them. The CDR3 region has the DNA TGTGCCAGCACTCTAGCTTCCCAAGAGACCCAGTACTTC. Protein sequence: CASTLASQETQYF.

The J gene is TRBJ1-5, the V gene TRBV5-1; D not resolved. Trimming took off 0 bases at V and 0 bases at J, with 7 bases between the two ends. The CDR3 covers 15 residues. The V gene's germline CDR1 is SGHRS and CDR2 YFSETQ. As DNA, the CDR3 is TGCGCCAGCAGCTTGGACACGAATAGCAATCAGCCCCAGCATTTT. This gives the protein CASSLDTNSNQPQHF. The full variable domain, its missing parts supplied by reference TRBV5-1 and TRBJ1-5, is KAGVTQTPRYLIKTRGQQVTLSCSPISGHRSVSWYQQTPGQGLQFLFEYFSETQRNKGNFPGRFSGRQFSNSRSEMNVSTLELGDSALYLCASSLDTNSNQPQHFGDGTRLSIL.

This chain uses TRBV24-1 with TRBJ2-5, with a weak D call TRBD2 (5 bases). V was cut by 0 bases and J by 5 bases, with 12 bases left in between. The CDR3 has 15 amino acids. Germline V gene lookup returns CDR1 KGHDR and CDR2 SFDVKD. This CDR3 reads CATSDLARSGETQYF. CDR3 DNA sequence: TGTGCCACCAGTGATTTGGCTAGGTCGGGGGAGACCCAGTACTTC.

The chain couples TRBV4-3 to TRBJ2-5; D is perhaps TRBD1 (5 bases). The CDR3 contains 14 residues. The V gene's germline CDR1 is LGHNA and CDR2 YSLEER. V lost 2 bases to trimming and J lost 5 bases, with 12 bases between them. CDR3 nucleotide sequence: TGCGCCAGCAGCCAAATTTCAGGGTCGGAGACCCAGTACTTC. As protein: CASSQISGSETQYF.